These 24 T cell receptor beta chains came from one sample sequenced in a study of T cells in localized non-small cell lung cancer. Produced via immunoSEQ multiplex PCR; TCRdb's table is partial and in-frame only. The sample records about 33,000 clones, 90% being singletons. The sample here was peripheral blood, taken before any cancer treatment. These receptors originate from a man aged 35 to 69 with stage I lung adenocarcinoma.

This sequence joins TRBV6-5 and TRBJ1-1; the D is unclear. The CDR3 loop spans 16 amino acids. Germline V CDR1 and CDR2: MNHEY, SVGAGI. Trimming cost V 2 bases and J 0 bases, with 13 bases left between them. This chain's CDR3 is CASSYVGPSMNTEAFF. The DNA for the CDR3 is TGTGCCAGCAGTTACGTAGGGCCCTCGATGAACACTGAAGCTTTCTTT.

The V and J genes are TRBV6-1 and TRBJ1-2; D is perhaps TRBD1 (5 bases). This CDR3 has 15 amino acids. Trimming removed 8 bases at V and 2 bases at J, with 18 bases between. In germline, CDR1 is MNHNS, CDR2 SASEGT. The CDR3 loop reads CASVRSREGNYGYTF. The CDR3 DNA sequence: TGTGCCAGCGTACGCTCCAGGGAAGGAAACTATGGCTACACCTTC.

On this clone: This CDR3 is also generated by other DNA sequences in the sample. CDR3 region: CASSSTGDYGYTF. In DNA, the CDR3 is TGCGCCAGCAGCTCGACAGGGGACTATGGCTACACCTTC. This chain uses TRBV5-1 with TRBJ1-2; 8 nucleotides match TRBD1. The germline CDR1 and CDR2 sequences are SGHRS and YFSETQ. The CDR3 runs 13 residues. Unmatched junction bases numbered 1, after V lost 3 bases and J lost 3 bases.

The chain is built from TRBV5-1 and TRBJ2-1; 10 bases are shared with TRBD2. After removal of 4 bases from V and 6 bases from J, the junction contained 13 bases not matched to a gene. The germline V gene has CDR1 SGHRS and CDR2 YFSETQ. The CDR3 is made up of 17 amino acids. The CDR3 protein is CASSHRRGAGGGNEQFF. The DNA of the CDR3 is TGCGCCAGCAGCCACCGCCGGGGAGCGGGGGGGGGCAATGAGCAGTTCTTC.

The chain joins TRBV10-3 to TRBJ2-1, with 8 nucleotides matching TRBD2. Unmatched junction bases numbered 9, after V lost 5 bases and J lost 9 bases. The CDR3 totals 14 residues. Looked up from germline, CDR1 is ENHRY and CDR2 is SYGVKD. CDR3 in amino acids: CAISSAGGSGEQFF. DNA of the CDR3: TGTGCCATCAGTAGTGCGGGGGGTAGCGGTGAGCAGTTCTTC.

This clone was observed a single time. The rearrangement links TRBV6-1 to TRBJ2-3; tentatively, D is TRBD2 (5 bases). The ends were cut back, 9 bases at V and 4 bases at J, with 11 bases in the middle. Per the germline V gene, CDR1 is MNHNS and CDR2 is SASEGT. The CDR3 runs to 12 residues. CDR3 DNA: TGTGCCAGTCTCCGGGGTGCAGATACGCAGTATTTT. Encoded protein: CASLRGADTQYF.

The chain uses TRBV5-1 and TRBJ2-1, with 7 positions matching TRBD1. Germline CDR1 reads SGHRS; CDR2 reads YFSETQ. The V and J ends lost 8 bases and 4 bases, in that order; junction bases with no gene match: 12. This CDR3 is 15 amino acids long. Here the CDR3 DNA reads TGCGCCAGTACCTCTGCGACAGGGTCGTACAATGAGCAGTTCTTC. This translates into CASTSATGSYNEQFF.

V is TRBV4-2 and J is TRBJ2-7; 8 nucleotides align to TRBD1. Per the germline V gene, CDR1 is LGHNA and CDR2 is YNFKEQ. V shed 5 bases, J shed 9 bases, and the junction held 3 bases outside the gene matches. There are 11 residues in the CDR3. The CDR3 region is CASSSGQGQYF. CDR3 DNA: TGTGCCAGCAGCTCTGGACAGGGGCAGTACTTC.

This clone was detected a few times. An end of the junction does not agree with germline; a read error may underlie this. The chain couples TRBV10-3 to TRBJ1-1; no clear D gene. Germline V CDR1 and CDR2: ENHRY, SYGVKD. CDR3 size: 11 residues. The CDR3 sequence is CAIREDAEAFF. CDR3 sequence (DNA): TGTGCCATCCGTGAGGATGCTGAAGCTTTCTTT.

The chain couples TRBV9 to TRBJ1-1; 7 positions agree with TRBD1. CDR1 SGDLS and CDR2 YYNGEE come from the germline V gene. V was clipped by 0 bases and J by 1 base; unmatched bases: 15. The length of the CDR3 is 19 residues. CDR3 loop: CASSVVHPISGTANTEAFF. CDR3 DNA sequence: TGTGCCAGCAGCGTAGTACACCCCATAAGCGGGACAGCGAACACTGAAGCTTTCTTT.

V usage is TRBV6-1 and J usage is TRBJ2-7; TRBD1 matches at 7 bases. CDR1 MNHNS and CDR2 SASEGT come from the germline V gene. J was trimmed by 7 bases and V by 0 bases; bases with no gene match: 3. CDR3 length: 13 amino acids. CDR3 DNA: TGTGCCAGCAGTGAAGCTGTACAGGGGGAGCAGTACTTC. Translation: CASSEAVQGEQYF.

This chain links TRBV2 with TRBJ1-2; 10 bases are a match to TRBD1. The germline CDR1 and CDR2 sequences are SNHLY and FYNNEI. The CDR3 runs to 15 residues. J gave up 7 bases and V 4 bases, and 9 bases lay outside the gene matches. Written as DNA, the CDR3 is TGTGCCAGCAGTGCGGACAGGGGGTCAGCCTTTGGCTACACCTTC. Its translation: CASSADRGSAFGYTF. The full variable domain, its missing parts supplied by reference TRBV2 and TRBJ1-2, is EPEVTQTPSHQVTQMGQEVILRCVPISNHLYFYWYRQILGQKVEFLVSFYNNEISEKSEIFDDQFSVERPDGSNFTLKIRSTKLEDSAMYFCASSADRGSAFGYTFGSGTRLTVV.

This chain connects TRBV19 to TRBJ1-4, with 8 bases fitting TRBD1. Trimming cost V 7 bases and J 8 bases; bases outside gene matches: 6. The CDR3 is made up of 13 amino acids. Germline V gene sequence: CDR1 LNHDA, CDR2 SQIVND (reference sequence). The CDR3 spells CASKDRVKEKLFF. The DNA for the CDR3 is TGTGCCAGTAAGGACAGGGTCAAGGAAAAACTGTTTTTT.

The V call is TRBV6-5, the J call TRBJ2-7, with D perhaps TRBD1 or TRBD2 (6 bases each). Germline values: CDR1 MNHEY, CDR2 SVGAGI. V was trimmed by 8 bases and J by 3 bases, leaving 17 bases between them. The CDR3 loop spans 14 amino acids. CDR3 nucleotides: TGTGCCAGCTCGCGGGACAACATTCGCTACGAGCAGTACTTC. This sequence encodes CASSRDNIRYEQYF.

The J gene is TRBJ2-6, the V gene TRBV6-1; D is uncertain. V dropped 4 bases and J dropped 0 bases, with 7 bases sitting between them. Germline values: CDR1 MNHNS, CDR2 SASEGT. The CDR3 length is 15 residues. CDR3 sequence (DNA): TGTGCCAGCAGTGCTCGGGTCTCTGGGGCCAACGTCCTGACTTTC. It yields the protein CASSARVSGANVLTF.

The rearrangement links TRBV5-1 to TRBJ1-1, with D hard to call. CDR3 size: 13 residues. CDR1 is SGHRS, CDR2 YFSETQ, per germline. V lost 1 base to trimming and J lost 7 bases, with 11 bases between them. CDR3 sequence (DNA): TGCGCCAGCAGCTTGACCCTAGGGATTGAAGCTTTCTTT. This translates into CASSLTLGIEAFF.

This clone came up a few times. V usage is TRBV7-3 and J usage is TRBJ1-5; D is perhaps TRBD1 (5 bases). This CDR3 comprises 16 residues. Germline V lookup: CDR1 SGHTA, CDR2 FQGTGA. Trimming stripped 3 bases from V and 4 bases from J, with 16 bases between. DNA of the CDR3: TGTGCCAGCAGCTTCAGGGCACAGAGGGCGAATCAGCCCCAGCATTTT. The encoded protein is CASSFRAQRANQPQHF. Combining the CDR3 with reference TRBV7-3 and TRBJ1-5 gives the whole variable domain GAGVSQTPSNKVTEKGKYVELRCDPISGHTALYWYRQSLGQGPEFLIYFQGTGAADDSGLPNDRFFAVRPEGSVSTLKIQRTERGDSAVYLCASSFRAQRANQPQHFGDGTRLSIL.

This chain uses TRBV15 with TRBJ1-4; D gene unclear. The CDR3 runs 13 residues. The V and J ends lost 4 bases and 4 bases respectively, with 7 bases between them. The germline gives CDR1 LNHNV, CDR2 YYDKDF (reference sequence). CDR3 residues: CATSKGVNEKLFF. The CDR3 nucleotides are TGTGCCACCAGCAAAGGAGTTAATGAAAAACTGTTTTTT.

The rearrangement uses TRBV4-1 and TRBJ1-2; D is perhaps TRBD1 (6 bases). The CDR3 covers 15 residues. V lost 4 bases to trimming and J lost 3 bases, with 15 bases between them. The germline CDR1 and CDR2 sequences are MGHRA and YSYEKL. The CDR3 region is CASSPSDRRDYGYTF. CDR3 DNA sequence: TGCGCCAGCAGCCCTTCAGACAGGCGAGACTATGGCTACACCTTC.

The chain recombines TRBV6-1 with TRBJ1-2, with TRBD1 matching over 10 bases. There are 13 residues in the CDR3. Per the germline V gene, CDR1 is MNHNS and CDR2 is SASEGT. V shed 4 bases, J shed 4 bases, and the junction held 0 bases outside the gene matches. The DNA of the CDR3 is TGTGCCAGCAGTGGGGACAGGGGCTATGGCTACACCTTC. Encoded protein: CASSGDRGYGYTF.

The genes are TRBV29-1 and TRBJ1-3, with D unresolved. The germline CDR1 and CDR2 sequences are SQVTM and ANQGSEA. V shed 2 bases and J shed 3 bases, with 17 bases lying between them. The CDR3 sequence is 16 residues long. The CDR3 here is CSVENPLGPLGNTIYF. The CDR3 nucleotides read TGCAGCGTTGAAAATCCCCTTGGGCCTCTTGGAAACACCATATATTTT.

This clone is labeled medium-sized. The chain employs TRBV19 and TRBJ1-1; D possibly corresponds to TRBD1 (5 bases). The length of the CDR3 is 13 residues. Trimming took off 8 bases at V and 3 bases at J, with 13 bases between the two ends. Looked up from germline, CDR1 is LNHDA and CDR2 is SQIVND (reference sequence). CDR3 in DNA: TGTGCCAGTTTTGATACAGGTGACACTGAAGCTTTCTTT. Translation: CASFDTGDTEAFF. Complete variable domain (other parts from reference TRBV19 and TRBJ1-1): DGGITQSPKYLFRKEGQNVTLSCEQNLNHDAMYWYRQDPGQGLRLIYYSQIVNDFQKGDIAEGYSVSREKKESFPLTVTSAQKNPTAFYLCASFDTGDTEAFFGQGTRLTVV.

The rearrangement uses TRBV6-4 and TRBJ1-2, with a tentative D call TRBD1 (6 bases). Trimming cost V 8 bases and J 3 bases, with 10 bases left between them. CDR1 is MRHNA and CDR2 is SNTAGT in the germline V gene. There are 12 residues in the CDR3. Here the CDR3 DNA reads TGTGCCAGCTTGGGACACCACTATGGCTACACCTTC. Protein: CASLGHHYGYTF.

The rearrangement links TRBV15 to TRBJ2-6; the D is unclear. Germline V gene lookup returns CDR1 LNHNV and CDR2 YYDKDF (reference sequence). Trimming took 8 bases from V and 0 from J, leaving 11 bases between them. The CDR3 sequence is 15 residues long. The CDR3 spells CATGPHYSGANVLTF. As DNA, the CDR3 is TGTGCCACCGGCCCACATTACTCTGGGGCCAACGTCCTGACTTTC.